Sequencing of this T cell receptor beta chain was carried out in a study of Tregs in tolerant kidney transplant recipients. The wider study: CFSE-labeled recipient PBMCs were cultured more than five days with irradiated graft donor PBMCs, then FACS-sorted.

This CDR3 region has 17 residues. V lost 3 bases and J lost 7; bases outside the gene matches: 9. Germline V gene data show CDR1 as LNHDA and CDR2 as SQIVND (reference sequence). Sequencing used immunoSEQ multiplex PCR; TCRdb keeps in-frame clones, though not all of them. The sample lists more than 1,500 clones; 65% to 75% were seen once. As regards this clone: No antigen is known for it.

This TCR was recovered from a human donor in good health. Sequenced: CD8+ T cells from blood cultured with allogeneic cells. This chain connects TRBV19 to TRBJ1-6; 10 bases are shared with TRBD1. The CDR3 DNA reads TGTGCCAGTAGTATCTTCTCCTGGGACAGGGGAAATTCACCCCTCCACTTT. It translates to CASSIFSWDRGNSPLHF.